This TCR beta chain was observed in a study of vaccination effects on CD4 cells after COVID-19. Findings and limits, study-wide: A shortage of convalescent patients and an absence of early post-infection timepoints characterized the study.

As concerns this clone: The antigen remains undetermined.

CDR3 length equals 16 residues. The V gene lost 0 bases and the J gene lost 3 bases, with 14 bases spanning the gap. From germline, CDR1 is MNHEY and CDR2 SMNVEV (reference sequence). It was after 10 days of culture that CD4+ T cells were isolated. Participants completed two doses of the BNT162b2 or mRNA-1273 vaccine. The protocol was immunoSEQ multiplex PCR, while the TCRdb copy is restricted to in-frame clones and leaves out a portion. The table has 66,000 or so clones, about 74% seen once; the top ten hold around 2.2%. The gene calls are TRBV27 and TRBJ1-2; D perhaps matches TRBD1 (5 bases). This clonotype was sampled from a human donor who received a COVID-19 vaccine. The sample in question was CD4+ T cells from PBMCs cultured without peptide, obtained after COVID-19 vaccination. CDR3 in amino acids: CASSLSGPDADYGYTF. CDR3 DNA: TGTGCCAGCAGTTTATCGGGACCCGACGCAGACTATGGCTACACCTTC.